The clone carrying this T cell receptor beta chain came up many times. CDR1 and CDR2 (germline): MNHNS, SASEGT. CDR3 length: 14 residues. V lost 4 bases, J lost 0 bases, and 7 bases lay in between. The sample originates from a study of immune characterization of retroperitoneal liposarcoma. TCRdb itself ran the PCR reads through MiXCR, one entry per CDR3 protein. Here the sample spans around 11,000 distinct CDR3 sequences, over 20% being singletons. This clonotype originated in a female donor with retroperitoneal liposarcoma. This rearrangement joins TRBV6-1 to TRBJ1-3; D gene unclear. The specimen was blood. Here the CDR3 DNA reads TGTGCCAGCAGTGTCGGTTTCTCTGGAAACACCATATATTTT. Translating gives CASSVGFSGNTIYF.